This T cell receptor (delta chain) was recovered during a study of gamma-delta T cells after stem cell transplantation. Germline V lookup: CDR1 GEAIGNYY, CDR2 EKD. The CDR3 covers 21 residues. With V trimmed by 0 bases and J by 2 bases, 14 bases remained unmatched. This clone is medium-sized by share. TCRdb re-processed the RT-PCR reads via CATT. The table lists around 2,500 delta-chain clones, 40% to 50% of them singletons. This rearrangement joins TRDV2 to TRDJ3; 8 positions agree with TRDD3. The TCR originated in a human donor. It is not recorded whose cells these are; they may come from a transplant donor. Sequencing was done on a sample of gamma-delta T cells. The CDR3 bases are TGTGCCTGTGACACCGGCGGGCTGGGGGACTCCCCACCCTGGGACACCCGACAGATGTTTTTC. Encoded protein: CACDTGGLGDSPPWDTRQMFF.